This T cell receptor beta chain came from a study of blood T cell repertoires in COVID-19. Trimming left V 3 bases short and J 3 bases short, with 18 bases between. This CDR3 contains 16 residues. Germline assignment: CDR1 SGHTA and CDR2 FQGNSA. Participant age was roughly 18 to 100 years, and participants resided in fewer than 25 US areas. The data were produced by immunoSEQ multiplex PCR, yet TCRdb's version contains in-frame clones alone and is incomplete. The table includes about 270,000 clones, around 90% detected once. The rearrangement joins TRBV7-2 to TRBJ2-7; D call uncertain. The origin of this receptor is a woman between 40 and 50 years old with acute COVID-19. Sequenced sample: PBMCs or T cells enriched from blood (not recorded which). The CDR3 DNA reads as TGTGCCAGCAGCTTGGCTGCAGAGAAAAGGAGCTACGAGCAGTACTTC. Residues: CASSLAAEKRSYEQYF.